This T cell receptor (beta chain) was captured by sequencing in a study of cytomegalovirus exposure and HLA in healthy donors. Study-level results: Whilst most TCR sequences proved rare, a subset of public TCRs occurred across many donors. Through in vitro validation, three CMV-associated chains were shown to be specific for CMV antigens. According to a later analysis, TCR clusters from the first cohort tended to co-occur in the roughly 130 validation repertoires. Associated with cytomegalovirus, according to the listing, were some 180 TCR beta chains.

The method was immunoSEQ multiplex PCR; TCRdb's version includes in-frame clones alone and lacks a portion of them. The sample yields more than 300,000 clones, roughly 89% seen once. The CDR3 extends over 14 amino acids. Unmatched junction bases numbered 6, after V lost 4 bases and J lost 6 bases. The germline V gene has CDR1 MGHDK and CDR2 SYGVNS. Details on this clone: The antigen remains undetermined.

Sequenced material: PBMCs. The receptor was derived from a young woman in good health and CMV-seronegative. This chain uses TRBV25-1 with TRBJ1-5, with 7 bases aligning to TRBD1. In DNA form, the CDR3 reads TGTGCCAGCAGTGTAACAGGGGTTAGTCAGCCCCAGCATTTT. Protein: CASSVTGVSQPQHF.